Shown below are 27 T cell receptor beta chains from a single sample sequenced in a study of radiation and T cells in renal cell carcinoma. This sample's time point: baseline pretreatment blood. This sample's treatment: 15 Gy SBRT to primary tumor, nephrectomy 4 weeks later. Clones were sequenced by immunoSEQ multiplex PCR, and TCRdb holds only the in-frame ones, with some missing. The data hold 130,000 to 150,000 clones, with approximately 90% observed a single time. Sequenced here: blood, sampled from a patient whose treatment included radiotherapy and nephrectomy. The origin of the receptors is a woman aged 70 to 79 with renal cell carcinoma.

This rearrangement joins TRBV2 to TRBJ2-3; TRBD2 agrees at 12 bases. The CDR3 is 16 residues long. The V segment lost 6 bases and the J segment 0 bases; nucleotides outside the gene matches: 4. Germline V CDR1 and CDR2: SNHLY, FYNNEI. The CDR3 DNA follows: TGTGCCAGCAGATTTCTAGCGGGGGGGAGCACAGATACGCAGTATTTT. Protein: CASRFLAGGSTDTQYF.

The sample holds one count of this clone. This chain joins TRBV14 and TRBJ2-1; D not resolved. V lost 1 base and J lost 13, with 14 bases in between. The CDR3 consists of 13 residues. Germline loops: CDR1 SGHDN, CDR2 FVKESK. This chain's CDR3 is CASSQAGKMVQFF. In nucleotides, the CDR3 is TGTGCCAGCAGCCAAGCGGGTAAGATGGTACAGTTCTTC.

This clone has more than one count but fewer than ten. The chain is built from TRBV29-1 and TRBJ1-1; 9 nucleotides agree with TRBD1. Unmatched junction bases numbered 8, after V lost 8 bases and J lost 4 bases. The CDR3 is made up of 13 amino acids. The germline CDR1 and CDR2 sequences are SQVTM and ANQGSEA. CDR3 bases: TGCAGCTTGGATGGACAGGGGCTCACTGAAGCTTTCTTT. Translated, it gives CSLDGQGLTEAFF.

The chain employs TRBV9 and TRBJ2-2; D might be TRBD2 (6 bases). Germline-derived CDR1 and CDR2 are SGDLS and YYNGEE. V was shortened by 4 bases and J by 1 base, with 17 bases between the two germline ends. This CDR3 contains 17 residues. Written as DNA, the CDR3 is TGTGCCAGCAGCCGCAGGACGGGGGATCGGAACACCGGGGAGCTGTTTTTT. Its translation is CASSRRTGDRNTGELFF.

This chain uses TRBV30 with TRBJ2-1, with D perhaps matching TRBD1 (5 bases). CDR1 and CDR2 from the germline V gene are GTSNPN and SVGIG (reference sequence). This CDR3 is built from 14 residues. V was clipped by 0 bases and J by 7 bases, with 13 bases between them. The CDR3: CAWSVGLNRNEQFF. CDR3 nucleotides: TGTGCCTGGAGTGTTGGGCTAAACAGGAATGAGCAGTTCTTC. The variable domain in full, completed from reference TRBV30 and TRBJ2-1, reads SQTIHQWPATLVQPVGSPLSLECTVEGTSNPNLYWYRQAAGRGLQLLFYSVGIGQISSEVPQNLSASRPQDRQFILSSKKLLLSDSGFYLCAWSVGLNRNEQFFGPGTRLTVL.

On this clone: Other nucleotide sequences from this sample produce the same CDR3. The chain joins TRBV6-1 to TRBJ1-6, with a weak D call TRBD1 (6 bases). The CDR3 has 13 residues. CDR1 and CDR2 (germline): MNHNS, SASEGT. V was trimmed by 3 bases and J by 6 bases, leaving 6 bases between them. The CDR3 DNA sequence: TGTGCCAGCAGTGACAGGGGTAATTCACCCCTCCACTTT. Protein: CASSDRGNSPLHF.

This clone was observed a few times. This chain connects TRBV14 to TRBJ2-1; D is possibly TRBD1 (5 bases). Germline values: CDR1 SGHDN, CDR2 FVKESK. V lost 5 bases, J lost 8 bases, and 16 bases lay in between. CDR3 length: 14 amino acids. The CDR3 spells CASSLGQSRHEQFF. CDR3 DNA: TGTGCCAGCAGCTTGGGGCAAAGCAGGCATGAGCAGTTCTTC.

The sample holds one count of this clone. The chain joins TRBV19 to TRBJ1-4; no clear D gene. The CDR3 is 15 amino acids. V shed 4 bases and J shed 0 bases, with 9 bases lying between them. Germline-derived CDR1 and CDR2 are LNHDA and SQIVND (reference sequence). This chain's CDR3 is CASSTYSATNEKLFF. The CDR3 DNA reads as TGTGCCAGTAGTACCTACAGTGCAACTAATGAAAAACTGTTTTTT. The variable domain in full, with the rest retrieved from reference TRBV19 and TRBJ1-4, is DGGITQSPKYLFRKEGQNVTLSCEQNLNHDAMYWYRQDPGQGLRLIYYSQIVNDFQKGDIAEGYSVSREKKESFPLTVTSAQKNPTAFYLCASSTYSATNEKLFFGSGTQLSVL.

DNA of the CDR3: TGTGCCAGCAGCCGACCGGGACAGAACTATGGCTACACCTTC. It codes for CASSRPGQNYGYTF. The V call is TRBV7-2, the J call TRBJ1-2; 7 bases align to TRBD1. This CDR3 has 14 amino acids. The V segment lost 5 bases and the J segment 2 bases; nucleotides outside the gene matches: 5. Germline CDR1 SGHTA, CDR2 FQGNSA. The variable domain in full, completed from reference TRBV7-2 and TRBJ1-2, reads GAGVSQSPSNKVTEKGKDVELRCDPISGHTALYWYRQSLGQGLEFLIYFQGNSAPDKSGLPSDRFSAERTGGSVSTLTIQRTQQEDSAVYLCASSRPGQNYGYTFGSGTRLTVV.

This clone was seen once. The chain combines TRBV9 with TRBJ2-2; 7 bases fit TRBD1. CDR3 length equals 13 residues. The V segment lost 4 bases and the J segment 6 bases; nucleotides outside the gene matches: 3. Germline values: CDR1 SGDLS, CDR2 YYNGEE. CDR3 DNA sequence: TGTGCCAGCAGCACAGGGGCGGCCGGGGAGCTGTTTTTT. Its translation is CASSTGAAGELFF.

The chain links TRBV9 to TRBJ2-1, with 8 bases matching TRBD1. Germline V lookup: CDR1 SGDLS, CDR2 YYNGEE. CDR3 length equals 17 residues. V was clipped by 4 bases and J by 0 bases; unmatched bases: 9. DNA of the CDR3: TGTGCCAGCAGCTTACGGACAGGGCCCTTCTCCTACAATGAGCAGTTCTTC. This translates into CASSLRTGPFSYNEQFF.

V gene TRBV6-1 combines with J gene TRBJ2-7; D might be TRBD2 (5 bases). The CDR3 has 14 residues. The germline V and J ends were trimmed by 3 bases and 4 bases, with 13 bases remaining between them. In germline, CDR1 is MNHNS, CDR2 SASEGT. This CDR3 is CASSEAGSGYEQYF. The DNA of the CDR3 is TGTGCCAGCAGTGAGGCAGGATCGGGGTACGAGCAGTACTTC.

The rearrangement uses TRBV15 and TRBJ2-1; TRBD2 is a possible D gene (7 bases). This CDR3 comprises 16 residues. The V end lost 3 bases, the J end lost 7 bases, and 19 bases lay between the germline ends. Germline V gene data show CDR1 as LNHNV and CDR2 as YYDKDF (reference sequence). CDR3 in DNA: TGTGCCACCAGCAGGTGGAGGGGGGGCCTCTGGAATGAGCAGTTCTTC. This encodes CATSRWRGGLWNEQFF.

This clone has only a few counts. The V call is TRBV4-3, the J call TRBJ1-4; D gene uncertain. The CDR3 has 16 amino acids. Trimming pared 1 base from V and 7 bases from J, leaving 16 bases between. CDR1 is LGHNA, CDR2 YSLEER, per germline. In nucleotides, the CDR3 is TGCGCCAGCAGCCAAGCAACGGGTCCTGAGGGTGAAAAACTGTTTTTT. Its translation is CASSQATGPEGEKLFF.

This rearrangement joins TRBV6-6 to TRBJ2-7; TRBD2 aligns across 8 bases. This CDR3 contains 16 residues. The V gene end was trimmed by 5 bases and the J gene end by 6 bases; junction bases not matched to a gene: 15. CDR1 and CDR2 from the germline V gene are MNHNY and SVGAGI (reference sequence). The CDR3 region is CASSPSKPGTRVEQYF. CDR3 bases: TGTGCCAGCAGTCCCTCCAAACCCGGGACTAGGGTCGAGCAGTACTTC.

This clone has only a few counts. V and J are TRBV18 and TRBJ2-5; D is possibly TRBD1 (6 bases). The germline CDR1 and CDR2 sequences are KGHSH and LQKENI. The CDR3 is 14 amino acids. V lost 3 bases to trimming and J lost 3 bases, with 11 bases between them. Here the CDR3 reads CASSPDSPKETQYF. Written as DNA, the CDR3 is TGTGCCAGCTCACCGGACAGCCCAAAAGAGACCCAGTACTTC.

The chain couples TRBV11-2 to TRBJ2-1, with D unclear. The length of the CDR3 is 14 residues. Trimming left V 5 bases short and J 0 bases short, with 8 bases between. Per germline, CDR1 SGHAT and CDR2 FQNNGV. This CDR3 reads CASSPWDSYNEQFF. The DNA of the CDR3 is TGTGCCAGCAGCCCCTGGGACTCCTACAATGAGCAGTTCTTC.

The genes are TRBV9 and TRBJ1-6, with no clear D. CDR3 size: 15 residues. The germline V gene encodes CDR1 SGDLS and CDR2 YYNGEE. Trimming took off 0 bases at V and 3 bases at J, with 7 bases between the two ends. The CDR3, as DNA: TGTGCCAGCAGCGTAGAGGCAAGCTATAATTCACCCCTCCACTTT. It is translated as CASSVEASYNSPLHF.

The chain combines TRBV2 with TRBJ1-2; the D gene is possibly TRBD1 (5 bases). In germline, CDR1 is SNHLY, CDR2 FYNNEI. This CDR3 is 13 amino acids long. V was clipped by 6 bases and J by 4 bases, with 12 bases between them. The CDR3 nucleotides are TGTGCCAGCAGGGGGGTAGGGTCCTATGGCTACACCTTC. Translation gives CASRGVGSYGYTF.

For this clone: Different DNA sequences within this sample yield the same CDR3. The V and J genes are TRBV6-5 and TRBJ1-6; 10 positions agree with TRBD1. The J segment lost 8 bases and the V segment lost 2 bases, leaving 3 bases of the junction unmatched. Germline CDR1 MNHEY, CDR2 SVGAGI. The CDR3 is made up of 15 amino acids. The CDR3 coding sequence is TGTGCCAGCAGTTACGGTGGGACAGGGGATTCACCCCTCCACTTT. Its translation: CASSYGGTGDSPLHF.

The chain joins TRBV28 to TRBJ2-5; tentative D call: TRBD2 (5 bases). The V and J ends lost 7 bases and 2 bases respectively, with 14 bases between them. In germline, CDR1 is MDHEN, CDR2 SYDVKM. This CDR3 is 14 amino acids long. CDR3 in DNA: TGTGCCAGCACCCCCGCCGGGGAGCAAGAGACCCAGTACTTC. Its translation: CASTPAGEQETQYF.

The chain joins TRBV12-5 to TRBJ2-3; 8 bases are shared with TRBD1. Germline V gene lookup returns CDR1 LGHNT and CDR2 FRNRAP. V gave up 1 base and J gave up 5 bases; unmatched junction bases: 5. This CDR3 region has 15 residues. The CDR3 nucleotides are TGTGCTAGTGGTTTGGGACAGGGGAGAGTAGATACGCAGTATTTT. Encoded protein: CASGLGQGRVDTQYF.

This chain joins TRBV19 and TRBJ1-2; D perhaps matches TRBD1 (5 bases). V was clipped by 7 bases and J by 4 bases, with 13 bases between them. The germline gives CDR1 LNHDA, CDR2 SQIVND (reference sequence). This CDR3 contains 13 residues. The CDR3 nucleotides read TGTGCCAGTAATCAGGGACTGGGCTATGGCTACACCTTC. Translating gives CASNQGLGYGYTF.

This chain links TRBV9 with TRBJ2-1; D possibly corresponds to TRBD2 (7 bases). Germline V gene lookup returns CDR1 SGDLS and CDR2 YYNGEE. The CDR3 is 17 residues long. Trimming shortened V by 1 base and J by 8 bases, and 22 bases separated the two germline ends. This CDR3 is CASSVRPIRGAGDEQFF. The DNA for the CDR3 is TGTGCCAGCAGCGTAAGGCCGATTCGGGGGGCCGGGGATGAGCAGTTCTTC.

The chain joins TRBV27 to TRBJ1-1; D might be TRBD1 (6 bases). The V gene lost 5 bases and the J gene lost 0 bases, with 13 bases spanning the gap. The CDR3 totals 15 residues. The germline gives CDR1 MNHEY, CDR2 SMNVEV (reference sequence). CDR3 nucleotides: TGTGCCAGCAGTAGACCGACAGGCATGAACACTGAAGCTTTCTTT. Amino acid sequence: CASSRPTGMNTEAFF.

The chain couples TRBV4-2 to TRBJ1-2; 7 bases are shared with TRBD1. The germline V gene encodes CDR1 LGHNA and CDR2 YNFKEQ. V dropped 0 bases and J dropped 8; count of bases not matched to a gene: 6. This CDR3 has 14 amino acids. CDR3 in DNA: TGTGCCAGCAGCCAAGATTTGAGGGGGCTCGGCTACACCTTC. Protein product: CASSQDLRGLGYTF.

This chain connects TRBV29-1 to TRBJ2-1, with TRBD1 identical over 8 bases. The V gene's germline CDR1 is SQVTM and CDR2 ANQGSEA. Germline trimming cut 2 bases from V and 10 bases from J; bases unmatched to any gene: 4. The CDR3 consists of 12 residues. The CDR3: CSVERGTGEQFF. Written as DNA, the CDR3 is TGCAGCGTTGAAAGGGGGACAGGCGAGCAGTTCTTC.